This T cell receptor (beta chain) was sequenced during a study of shared clonotypes between healthy human individuals. For the study at large: A few men and a couple of women, aged 18 to 49, were donors.

Generated by immunoSEQ multiplex PCR, the TCRdb table keeps only in-frame clones and is missing some. Of some 2,100,000 clones in the sample, roughly 91% are singletons; the top ten hold 1.7%. Overall study results and limits: Compared with memory subsets, naive subsets generally had larger estimated richness. Across a few donors, naive CD4 shared 4.5% to 6%, naive CD8 about 3.2%, memory CD4 2% to 2.5%, memory CD8 0.4% to 0.5%.

As defined, naive CD8 cells were CD45RO-negative and positively selected for CCR7, with terminally differentiated effector memory CD45RA+ cells excluded. The junction had 2 bases not matched to a gene; V was cut back by 6 bases and J by 1 base. This CDR3 is 14 amino acids long. Germline V gives CDR1 MDHEN, CDR2 SYDVKM. With respect to this clone: The antigen is not known.

V usage is TRBV28 and J usage is TRBJ2-3; 9 bases agree with TRBD2. This clonotype was sampled from a man between 18 and 35 years old in good health. Some clones in this sample may be carry-over from other donors' samples. The sample taken for sequencing was naive CD8+ T cells from PBMCs. This CDR3 is CASRIAGGTDTQYF. The DNA for the CDR3 is TGTGCCAGCAGGATAGCGGGAGGCACAGATACGCAGTATTTT.